Included here is one T cell receptor beta chain sequence, with context. Its antigen is not known. This entry comes from a study of PD-1 blockade in classical Hodgkin lymphoma. Study details: Patients were given intravenous nivolumab, 3 mg/kg, every 2 weeks. Points from the study as a whole: Baseline diversity in complete responders resembled that of newly diagnosed patients. It was reported that newly diagnosed patients had less baseline TCR diversity than healthy donors.

CDR1 is LNHDA, CDR2 SQIVND, per germline (reference sequence). Trimming removed 5 bases at V and 3 bases at J, with 26 bases between. CDR3 size: 18 residues. The protocol was immunoSEQ multiplex PCR, while the TCRdb copy is restricted to in-frame clones and leaves out a portion. The profile shows over 70,000 clones, 90% of them singletons. As for time point: cycle 4 day 1 (C4D1), after five to seven weeks of nivolumab. Each patient's relapse followed autologous stem cell transplantation, and brentuximab vedotin exposure varied. Complete response, partial response or progressive disease constituted the best responses recorded.

The TCR was taken from a human donor with classical Hodgkin lymphoma. The material sequenced was peripheral blood mononuclear cells (PBMCs), taken before the fourth cycle of nivolumab. J is TRBJ2-7 and V is TRBV19, with D maybe TRBD1 (5 bases). CDR3 sequence reads: CASSHINIDAAGIYEQYF. The CDR3 region has the DNA TGTGCCAGTAGTCACATCAACATAGACGCCGCAGGGATCTACGAGCAGTACTTC.